The 12 T cell receptor beta chains below were found in one sample sequenced in a study of beta chain features in type 1 diabetes. What was sequenced were expressed TCRB transcripts, since all of the isolated RNA had been reverse transcribed. Produced via immunoSEQ multiplex PCR; TCRdb's table is partial and in-frame only. The sample carries under 350,000 clones, about 8% recorded once. Sequenced input: central memory CD4+ T cells from blood. The source of these receptors is a woman younger than 30 in good health.

This chain links TRBV29-1 with TRBJ2-1; TRBD2 is a possible D gene (5 bases). CDR1 and CDR2 from the germline V gene are SQVTM and ANQGSEA. The CDR3 is made up of 12 amino acids. V was cut by 7 bases and J by 4 bases, with 11 bases left in between. The CDR3 nucleotides are TGCAGCGCTGATGGACTGTACAATGAGCAGTTCTTC. It codes for CSADGLYNEQFF.

This clone occurred a few times. V is TRBV2 and J is TRBJ1-4; tentative D call: TRBD1 (5 bases). The CDR3 has 14 amino acids. V was shortened by 5 bases and J by 8 bases, with 15 bases between the two germline ends. Germline V gives CDR1 SNHLY, CDR2 FYNNEI. CDR3 DNA sequence: TGTGCCAGCAGTCGACAGACGCGTGACGAAAAACTGTTTTTT. Protein sequence: CASSRQTRDEKLFF.

This clone showed up just a few times. The CDR3 DNA is TGTGCCAGCAGCCCCCGGGACAGCGGTGTCGTGGAGCAGTACTTC. This encodes CASSPRDSGVVEQYF. The chain uses TRBV7-2 and TRBJ2-7; 7 bases align to TRBD1. V dropped 5 bases and J dropped 7; count of bases not matched to a gene: 14. The CDR3 has 15 residues. Germline CDR1 SGHTA, CDR2 FQGNSA.

In this sample, this clone turned up a few times. The chain is built from TRBV18 and TRBJ1-6, with 7 bases lining up with TRBD1. This CDR3 has 16 residues. With V trimmed by 5 bases and J by 10 bases, 14 bases remained unmatched. Germline CDR1 reads KGHSH; CDR2 reads LQKENI. This CDR3 is CASSKLTGRENSPLHF. The CDR3 DNA is TGTGCCAGCTCAAAACTGACAGGGAGAGAAAACTCACCCCTCCACTTT. Together with reference TRBV18 and TRBJ1-6, the CDR3 gives the full variable domain: NAGVMQNPRHLVRRRGQEARLRCSPMKGHSHVYWYRQLPEEGLKFMVYLQKENIIDESGMPKERFSAEFPKEGPSILRIQQVVRGDSAAYFCASSKLTGRENSPLHFGNGTRLTVT.

The V gene is TRBV18, the J gene TRBJ2-1; maybe TRBD2 (5 bases). Germline values: CDR1 KGHSH, CDR2 LQKENI. V lost 3 bases, J lost 3 bases, and 15 bases lay in between. The CDR3 totals 16 residues. CDR3 loop: CASSPQGQRRYNEQFF. The DNA for the CDR3 is TGTGCCAGCTCACCGCAAGGCCAGCGGCGCTACAATGAGCAGTTCTTC.

Only a few counts were recorded for this clone. The chain couples TRBV11-3 to TRBJ2-1; D gene ambiguous. The CDR3 is 13 amino acids. The germline gives CDR1 SGHNT, CDR2 YENEEA. Trimming left V 1 base short and J 4 bases short, with 5 bases between. CDR3 loop: CASSLGLYNEQFF. The CDR3 coding sequence is TGTGCCAGCAGCTTAGGGTTGTACAATGAGCAGTTCTTC.

The V gene is TRBV27, the J gene TRBJ2-7; 10 bases align to TRBD2. Germline V gene lookup returns CDR1 MNHEY and CDR2 SMNVEV (reference sequence). V lost 3 bases, J lost 6 bases, and 8 bases stayed unmatched. The CDR3 spans 15 residues. CDR3 loop: CASSFPTSGRVEQYF. CDR3 in DNA: TGTGCCAGCAGTTTCCCGACTAGCGGGCGGGTCGAGCAGTACTTC.

This clone was detected only a few times. V gene TRBV9 combines with J gene TRBJ2-7; the match to TRBD1 covers 10 bases. From germline, CDR1 is SGDLS and CDR2 YYNGEE. The CDR3 extends over 15 amino acids. Trimming removed 4 bases from V and 5 bases from J; junction bases left unmatched: 9. The CDR3 loop reads CASSLPGQGLNEQYV. The CDR3 DNA reads TGTGCCAGCAGCCTACCGGGACAGGGGTTAAACGAGCAGTACGTC.

Worth noting for this clone: The same CDR3 can be traced to other DNA sequences in this sample. The chain joins TRBV18 to TRBJ2-5; 8 bases are a match to TRBD2. V lost 3 bases, J lost 4 bases, and 1 base stayed unmatched. The CDR3 has 13 amino acids. Germline V gene data show CDR1 as KGHSH and CDR2 as LQKENI. Written as DNA, the CDR3 is TGTGCCAGCTCACCCCGGGAGGGAGAGACCCAGTACTTC. Its translation is CASSPREGETQYF. The variable domain in full, with the rest retrieved from reference TRBV18 and TRBJ2-5, is NAGVMQNPRHLVRRRGQEARLRCSPMKGHSHVYWYRQLPEEGLKFMVYLQKENIIDESGMPKERFSAEFPKEGPSILRIQQVVRGDSAAYFCASSPREGETQYFGPGTRLLVL.

The V call is TRBV7-9, the J call TRBJ2-3; 8 bases fit TRBD2. Germline V gene sequence: CDR1 SEHNR, CDR2 FQNEAQ (reference sequence). This CDR3 is built from 15 residues. After removal of 7 bases from V and 3 bases from J, the junction contained 9 bases not matched to a gene. The CDR3 here is CASTIGGAATDTQYF. The CDR3 DNA is TGTGCCAGCACCATCGGGGGGGCCGCGACAGATACGCAGTATTTT.

This clone was observed a handful of times. This sequence joins TRBV27 and TRBJ2-3; D gene uncertain. Germline V lookup: CDR1 MNHEY, CDR2 SMNVEV (reference sequence). This CDR3 region has 15 residues. Trimming left V 6 bases short and J 0 bases short, with 13 bases between. This CDR3 is CASRKRETSTDTQYF. The CDR3 nucleotides are TGTGCCAGCAGAAAGAGAGAGACTAGCACAGATACGCAGTATTTT.

This clone was detected only a few times. The V call is TRBV7-3, the J call TRBJ2-2, with D perhaps being TRBD1 or TRBD2 (6 bases each). The germline V and J ends were trimmed by 7 bases and 2 bases, with 14 bases remaining between them. The germline V gene has CDR1 SGHTA and CDR2 FQGTGA. The CDR3 has 15 amino acids. The CDR3 bases are TGTGCCAGCACCGTGGGGGGCCCAAACACCGGGGAGCTGTTTTTT. As protein: CASTVGGPNTGELFF.